This entry lists 23 T cell receptor beta chains sequenced from one sample in a study of cytomegalovirus exposure and HLA in healthy donors. A multiplex PCR was run with 60 Vbeta primers and 13 Jbeta primers. Assay: immunoSEQ multiplex PCR; the TCRdb copy retains only in-frame clones and omits some. The sample carries 55,000 to 65,000 clones, less than 90% recorded once. Sequencing was done on a sample of PBMCs. Receptors originate from a female donor in good health and CMV-seronegative.

This clone has a handful of counts. The chain links TRBV7-9 to TRBJ2-7; D is perhaps TRBD2 (5 bases). Germline lookup yields CDR1 SEHNR and CDR2 FQNEAQ (reference sequence). This CDR3 is built from 12 residues. Between the trimmed V and J ends, which lost 5 bases and 5 bases, there was a span of 10 bases. CDR3 sequence: CASSLIGDEQYF. The CDR3 nucleotides read TGTGCCAGCAGCCTGATCGGGGACGAGCAGTACTTC. Variable domain in full (rest from reference TRBV7-9 and TRBJ2-7): DTGVSQNPRHKITKRGQNVTFRCDPISEHNRLYWYRQTLGQGPEFLTYFQNEAQLEKSRLLSDRFSAERPKGSFSTLEIQRTEQGDSAMYLCASSLIGDEQYFGPGTRLTVT.

The rearrangement uses TRBV29-1 and TRBJ1-2; 9 bases align to TRBD1. Germline-derived CDR1 and CDR2 are SQVTM and ANQGSEA. V lost 4 bases, J lost 7 bases, and 7 bases stayed unmatched. The length of the CDR3 is 13 residues. DNA of the CDR3: TGCAGCGTTGTCAGACAGGGGGATATTGGCTACACCTTC. This gives the protein CSVVRQGDIGYTF.

CDR3: CASSIGVRASGGTDTQYF. CDR3 nucleotides: TGTGCCAGTAGTATAGGGGTTAGGGCTAGCGGAGGCACAGATACGCAGTATTTT. This chain connects TRBV19 to TRBJ2-3, with 7 bases aligning to TRBD2. Germline V gene sequence: CDR1 LNHDA, CDR2 SQIVND (reference sequence). The CDR3 is 18 residues long. V was clipped by 1 base and J by 1 base; unmatched bases: 11. Together with reference TRBV19 and TRBJ2-3, the CDR3 gives the full variable domain: DGGITQSPKYLFRKEGQNVTLSCEQNLNHDAMYWYRQDPGQGLRLIYYSQIVNDFQKGDIAEGYSVSREKKESFPLTVTSAQKNPTAFYLCASSIGVRASGGTDTQYFGPGTRLTVL.

As regards this clone: One end of the junction does not line up with germline, which may come from a read error. The V gene is TRBV7-7, the J gene TRBJ2-2; D is ambiguous. This CDR3 region has 14 residues. Germline-derived CDR1 and CDR2 are SSHAT and FNYEAQ (reference sequence). The CDR3 sequence is CASSLIERAGELFF. CDR3 nucleotide sequence: TGTGCTAGCAGCCTCATAGAGCGAGCCGGGGAGCTGTTTTTT.

CDR3 sequence reads: CASSLDSRGNQPQHF. CDR3 bases: TGTGCCAGCAGCTTAGATTCCCGGGGGAATCAGCCCCAGCATTTT. V is TRBV7-2 and J is TRBJ1-5, with TRBD1 as a possible D gene (5 bases). Per the germline V gene, CDR1 is SGHTA and CDR2 is FQGNSA. The CDR3 has 15 residues. With 1 base removed from V and 4 bases from J, the gap between germline ends came to 11 bases.

This chain uses TRBV5-1 with TRBJ2-2, with TRBD1 matching 10 bases. Germline trimming cut 4 bases from V and 3 bases from J; bases unmatched to any gene: 6. The CDR3 contains 16 residues. Germline V lookup: CDR1 SGHRS, CDR2 YFSETQ. The CDR3 DNA reads TGCGCCAGCAGCCTTGGACAGGGGGTGGACACCGGGGAGCTGTTTTTT. Translating gives CASSLGQGVDTGELFF.

The chain is built from TRBV11-2 and TRBJ1-6, with TRBD1 as a possible D gene (6 bases). V was pared by 5 bases and J by 13 bases, with 15 bases between. Germline CDR1 is SGHAT and CDR2 is FQNNGV. CDR3 length equals 13 residues. CDR3 nucleotide sequence: TGTGCCAGCAGCCCCGACTCAGGGGAGCCCCTCCACTTT. Encoded protein: CASSPDSGEPLHF.

The genes are TRBV11-2 and TRBJ2-3; possible D gene TRBD2, 5 bases. Germline values: CDR1 SGHAT, CDR2 FQNNGV. This CDR3 spans 15 amino acids. Trimming left V 3 bases short and J 2 bases short, with 12 bases between. The CDR3 region has the DNA TGTGCCAGCAGCTTGGCTACGGGGTACACAGATACGCAGTATTTT. It is translated as CASSLATGYTDTQYF.

The genes are TRBV4-3 and TRBJ2-3; TRBD2 agrees at 8 bases. Germline lookup yields CDR1 LGHNA and CDR2 YSLEER. The CDR3 loop spans 16 amino acids. V lost 2 bases, J lost 2 bases, and 6 bases stayed unmatched. CDR3 loop: CASSQTGTSNTDTQYF. As DNA, the CDR3 is TGCGCCAGCAGCCAAACCGGGACTAGTAACACAGATACGCAGTATTTT.

The chain couples TRBV7-2 to TRBJ1-2; weak D call: TRBD1 (6 bases). The germline V and J ends were trimmed by 6 bases and 5 bases, with 22 bases remaining between them. There are 16 residues in the CDR3. The germline gives CDR1 SGHTA, CDR2 FQGNSA. In DNA form, the CDR3 reads TGTGCCAGCAGTAATATGGGGGCCGTCTTTTTGTATGGCTACACCTTC. Amino acids: CASSNMGAVFLYGYTF.

The V call is TRBV5-4, the J call TRBJ2-5, with 12 nucleotides matching TRBD2. Per germline, CDR1 SGHNT and CDR2 YYREEE (reference sequence). The CDR3 extends over 15 amino acids. With V trimmed by 4 bases and J by 5 bases, 6 bases remained unmatched. Here the CDR3 DNA reads TGTGCCAGCAGCCGCCCGACTAGCGGGAGTGAGACCCAGTACTTC. Translating it yields CASSRPTSGSETQYF.

J is TRBJ1-4 and V is TRBV6-5; D remains unclear. The V end was cut by 7 bases, the J end by 4 bases, with 10 bases between. The V gene's germline CDR1 is MNHEY and CDR2 SVGAGI. This CDR3 comprises 13 residues. The CDR3 spells CASTRGSNEKLFF. CDR3 nucleotides: TGTGCCAGCACTAGAGGCAGTAATGAAAAACTGTTTTTT.

The CDR3 here is CATSGTAGILNSPLHF. CDR3 DNA: TGTGCCACCAGCGGAACCGCAGGGATCTTGAATTCACCCCTCCACTTT. This chain joins TRBV15 and TRBJ1-6, with D possibly TRBD1 on 5 matching bases. The CDR3 length is 16 residues. V was cut by 5 bases and J by 7 bases, with 18 bases left in between. CDR1 is LNHNV and CDR2 is YYDKDF in the germline V gene (reference sequence).

The gene calls are TRBV7-2 and TRBJ2-7, with D perhaps TRBD2 (6 bases). Between the trimmed V and J ends, which lost 0 bases and 12 bases, there was a span of 15 bases. The CDR3 loop spans 13 amino acids. Germline CDR1 and CDR2: SGHTA and FQGNSA. This CDR3 is CASSLAMGTEGYF. CDR3 nucleotide sequence: TGTGCCAGCAGCTTAGCGATGGGGACTGAGGGGTACTTC.

The chain links TRBV30 to TRBJ2-7; 7 bases align to TRBD2. V gave up 2 bases and J gave up 6 bases; unmatched junction bases: 10. CDR1 and CDR2 (germline): GTSNPN, SVGIG (reference sequence). This CDR3 comprises 14 residues. Here the CDR3 DNA reads TGTGCCTGGAGTCTCCGGGGCGGGAGAGGCGAGCAGTACTTC. Translating gives CAWSLRGGRGEQYF. Based on the CDR3 plus reference TRBV30 and TRBJ2-7, the full variable domain is SQTIHQWPATLVQPVGSPLSLECTVEGTSNPNLYWYRQAAGRGLQLLFYSVGIGQISSEVPQNLSASRPQDRQFILSSKKLLLSDSGFYLCAWSLRGGRGEQYFGPGTRLTVT.

J is TRBJ1-3 and V is TRBV6-1; TRBD1 might be the D (6 bases). Germline values: CDR1 MNHNS, CDR2 SASEGT. V was pared by 6 bases and J by 1 base, with 10 bases between. The CDR3 totals 14 residues. CDR3 loop: CASSRTGSGNTIYF. The CDR3, as DNA: TGTGCCAGCAGCAGAACAGGGTCTGGAAACACCATATATTTT.

The rearrangement uses TRBV4-1 and TRBJ1-1; no clear D. Trimming took 4 bases from V and 4 from J, leaving 10 bases between them. The CDR3 spans 13 residues. Germline CDR1 MGHRA, CDR2 YSYEKL. The CDR3 bases are TGCGCCAGCAGCCTAACTGTCGTCACTGAAGCTTTCTTT. Amino acid sequence: CASSLTVVTEAFF.

The genes are TRBV7-9 and TRBJ1-5; D might be TRBD1 (5 bases). Germline CDR1 reads SEHNR; CDR2 reads FQNEAQ (reference sequence). V lost 5 bases and J lost 10, with 15 bases in between. The CDR3 consists of 13 residues. The CDR3 reads CASSAGDSLPQHF. The CDR3 DNA reads as TGTGCCAGCAGCGCAGGCGACAGCCTACCCCAGCATTTT.

The chain is built from TRBV27 and TRBJ2-1; the D gene is possibly TRBD1 (5 bases). The ends were cut back, 5 bases at V and 5 bases at J, with 10 bases in the middle. Germline V gene lookup returns CDR1 MNHEY and CDR2 SMNVEV (reference sequence). CDR3 length: 13 amino acids. CDR3: CASSITGNNEQFF. The CDR3 coding sequence is TGTGCCAGCAGTATCACAGGAAACAATGAGCAGTTCTTC.

V gene TRBV6-1 combines with J gene TRBJ2-7, with a weak D call TRBD1 (5 bases). Germline V CDR1 and CDR2: MNHNS, SASEGT. V was cut by 2 bases and J by 1 base, with 12 bases left in between. The length of the CDR3 is 15 residues. CDR3 in DNA: TGTGCCAGCAGTGAATCTTGGGGCATGTCCTACGAGCAGTACTTC. Translated: CASSESWGMSYEQYF.

This rearrangement joins TRBV27 to TRBJ1-1; no definite D call. Germline CDR1 reads MNHEY; CDR2 reads SMNVEV (reference sequence). The CDR3 runs 12 residues. Trimming removed 6 bases at V and 4 bases at J, with 9 bases between. CDR3 sequence (DNA): TGTGCCAGCAGCCCCCCCGGCACTGAAGCTTTCTTT. Translated, it gives CASSPPGTEAFF.

This clone has only a few counts. The chain links TRBV27 to TRBJ1-1; D gene ambiguous. CDR1 is MNHEY and CDR2 is SMNVEV in the germline V gene (reference sequence). The CDR3 contains 16 residues. The ends were cut back, 4 bases at V and 0 bases at J, with 15 bases in the middle. The CDR3 nucleotides are TGTGCCAGCAGTTCGGACTATTTCGGGATGAACACTGAAGCTTTCTTT. The encoded protein is CASSSDYFGMNTEAFF.

The V gene is TRBV9, the J gene TRBJ1-3; D is uncertain. The V and J ends lost 0 bases and 4 bases respectively, with 11 bases between them. The V gene's germline CDR1 is SGDLS and CDR2 YYNGEE. This CDR3 contains 15 residues. Here the CDR3 reads CASSVDANSGNTIYF. CDR3 sequence (DNA): TGTGCCAGCAGCGTAGATGCAAACTCCGGAAACACCATATATTTT.